These 26 T cell receptor beta chains came from one sample sequenced in a study of T cell changes during pregnancy in multiple sclerosis. Measured with immunoSEQ multiplex PCR; TCRdb has only the in-frame clones, and not every one. The sample yields around 100,000 clones, approximately 90% seen once. The sequencing used peripheral blood, collected in the third trimester of pregnancy. These receptors were obtained from a female donor with multiple sclerosis, enrolled in a pregnancy study.

V and J are TRBV28 and TRBJ2-7; 7 bases agree with TRBD1. With 4 bases clipped from V and 5 bases from J, the junction kept 5 bases outside the gene matches. The CDR3 contains 13 residues. Per the germline V gene, CDR1 is MDHEN and CDR2 is SYDVKM. CDR3 loop: CASSSTDRDEQYF. DNA of the CDR3: TGTGCCAGCAGTTCTACAGACAGGGACGAGCAGTACTTC.

Note on this clone: The conserved phenylalanine or tryptophan normally closing the CDR3 is absent here, so this likely arose from a read error. The limits of the CDR3 on the DNA are not certain, so only TCRdb's listed CDR3 is given. V gene TRBV5-1 combines with J gene TRBJ1-2. The germline V gene encodes CDR1 SGHRS and CDR2 YFSETQ. The CDR3 adds up to 8 amino acids, both ends counted. CDR3 sequence reads: CASSSRVS.

V usage is TRBV27 and J usage is TRBJ2-7, with 9 bases aligning to TRBD2. V lost 2 bases and J lost 4; bases outside the gene matches: 3. The CDR3 consists of 14 residues. Germline-derived CDR1 and CDR2 are MNHEY and SMNVEV (reference sequence). The CDR3 region is CASSLRREGYEQYF. CDR3 nucleotides: TGTGCCAGCAGTTTACGGCGGGAGGGTTACGAGCAGTACTTC.

The rearrangement links TRBV28 to TRBJ2-7; D not resolved. Trimming pared 3 bases from V and 3 bases from J, leaving 12 bases between. Germline V lookup: CDR1 MDHEN, CDR2 SYDVKM. This CDR3 has 14 amino acids. DNA for the CDR3: TGTGCCAGCAGTTTGGCGGCCCCAGACTACGAGCAGTACTTC. Translating it yields CASSLAAPDYEQYF.

The chain couples TRBV7-9 to TRBJ2-2; D is unresolved. The V gene's germline CDR1 is SEHNR and CDR2 FQNEAQ (reference sequence). The CDR3 consists of 13 residues. V was shortened by 2 bases and J by 5 bases, with 6 bases between the two germline ends. The CDR3 nucleotides read TGTGCCAGCAGCTTAACACAGACCGGGGAGCTGTTTTTT. Amino acids: CASSLTQTGELFF.

The V gene is TRBV7-8, the J gene TRBJ1-2; TRBD1 agrees at 8 bases. The germline V gene has CDR1 SGHVS and CDR2 FQNEAQ. Trimming removed 4 bases from V and 5 bases from J; junction bases left unmatched: 6. The CDR3 consists of 14 residues. The CDR3 nucleotides read TGTGCCAGCAGCTCCCAGGGGGCTGGGTATGGCTACACCTTC. Translation: CASSSQGAGYGYTF. Looking up the rest from reference TRBV7-8 and TRBJ1-2 gives the full variable domain: GAGVSQSPRYKVAKRGQDVALRCDPISGHVSLFWYQQALGQGPEFLTYFQNEAQLDKSGLPSDRFFAERPEGSVSTLKIQRTQQEDSAVYLCASSSQGAGYGYTFGSGTRLTVV.

The V and J genes are TRBV2 and TRBJ2-5; no clear D gene. V was trimmed by 9 bases and J by 2 bases, leaving 13 bases between them. Germline CDR1 reads SNHLY; CDR2 reads FYNNEI. The CDR3 has 13 amino acids. The CDR3 reads CASTWRLQETQYF. In DNA form, the CDR3 reads TGTGCCAGTACCTGGCGGCTACAAGAGACCCAGTACTTC.

V gene TRBV5-4 combines with J gene TRBJ2-7, with 11 bases matching TRBD1. The germline gives CDR1 SGHNT, CDR2 YYREEE (reference sequence). This CDR3 has 15 residues. V shed 4 bases, J shed 3 bases, and the junction held 6 bases outside the gene matches. Written as DNA, the CDR3 is TGTGCCAGCAGCGCCAAGGGACAGGGGGGCTACGAGCAGTACTTC. Translation: CASSAKGQGGYEQYF. Full variable domain (remainder filled in from reference TRBV5-4 and TRBJ2-7): ETGVTQSPTHLIKTRGQQVTLRCSSQSGHNTVSWYQQALGQGPQFIFQYYREEENGRGNFPPRFSGLQFPNYSSELNVNALELDDSALYLCASSAKGQGGYEQYFGPGTRLTVT.

The rearrangement joins TRBV19 to TRBJ2-3; D gene unclear. The CDR3 contains 13 residues. Germline V lookup: CDR1 LNHDA, CDR2 SQIVND (reference sequence). Trimming shortened V by 3 bases and J by 4 bases, and 8 bases separated the two germline ends. DNA of the CDR3: TGTGCCAGTAGTATCGCTTACTCAGATACGCAGTATTTT. This encodes CASSIAYSDTQYF.

This clone showed up just a few times. The V and J genes are TRBV19 and TRBJ1-1, with 7 bases identical to TRBD1. Germline V gene data show CDR1 as LNHDA and CDR2 as SQIVND (reference sequence). The CDR3 consists of 13 residues. The V gene end was trimmed by 7 bases and the J gene end by 4 bases; junction bases not matched to a gene: 6. The CDR3 coding sequence is TGTGCCAGTATCGACAGGGTGGCCACTGAAGCTTTCTTT. Its translation is CASIDRVATEAFF. Full variable domain (outside the CDR3, taken from reference TRBV19 and TRBJ1-1): DGGITQSPKYLFRKEGQNVTLSCEQNLNHDAMYWYRQDPGQGLRLIYYSQIVNDFQKGDIAEGYSVSREKKESFPLTVTSAQKNPTAFYLCASIDRVATEAFFGQGTRLTVV.

This sequence joins TRBV5-6 and TRBJ1-1, with D maybe TRBD1 (5 bases). The length of the CDR3 is 11 residues. The ends were cut back, 4 bases at V and 7 bases at J, with 8 bases in the middle. CDR1 is SGHDT, CDR2 YYEEEE, per germline. This CDR3 reads CASSQGFEAFF. The DNA of the CDR3 is TGTGCCAGCAGCCAGGGTTTTGAAGCTTTCTTT.

The genes are TRBV6-1 and TRBJ2-7; 8 nucleotides align to TRBD2. This CDR3 has 17 residues. The V segment lost 4 bases and the J segment 3 bases; nucleotides outside the gene matches: 14. Germline V gene data show CDR1 as MNHNS and CDR2 as SASEGT. This CDR3 reads CASSAASGGVSFYEQYF. CDR3 DNA: TGTGCCAGCAGTGCAGCCTCGGGGGGGGTCTCTTTCTACGAGCAGTACTTC.

The chain combines TRBV6-1 with TRBJ1-1; D is unclear. This CDR3 is built from 13 residues. The germline gives CDR1 MNHNS, CDR2 SASEGT. V lost 4 bases and J 4 bases, leaving 10 bases between the germline ends. CDR3 bases: TGTGCCAGCAGTGTAGAAGCGGGCACTGAAGCTTTCTTT. It specifies CASSVEAGTEAFF.

J is TRBJ1-3 and V is TRBV19, with 7 bases that match TRBD1. The CDR3 runs to 16 residues. Germline values: CDR1 LNHDA, CDR2 SQIVND (reference sequence). Trimming at V came to 4 bases and at J to 3 bases, leaving 9 bases not matched to a gene. The CDR3 DNA is TGTGCCAGTAGTAGAACCGGGACAGCTATTGGAAACACCATATATTTT. As protein: CASSRTGTAIGNTIYF.

The rearrangement links TRBV5-1 to TRBJ2-7; tentatively, D is TRBD2 (6 bases). The germline V gene encodes CDR1 SGHRS and CDR2 YFSETQ. Trimming left V 4 bases short and J 6 bases short, with 26 bases between. This CDR3 contains 17 residues. CDR3 sequence reads: CASSPLGGRGGGSEQYF. For the CDR3, the DNA is TGCGCCAGCAGCCCGTTGGGGGGACGGGGTGGTGGGTCCGAGCAGTACTTC.

The V gene is TRBV7-6, the J gene TRBJ2-5, with D uncertain. The CDR3 is 12 residues long. Per germline, CDR1 SGHVS and CDR2 FNYEAQ. V shed 5 bases and J shed 1 base, with 5 bases lying between them. Here the CDR3 reads CASSLLQETQYF. CDR3 DNA sequence: TGTGCCAGCAGCCTACTCCAAGAGACCCAGTACTTC.

The J gene is TRBJ2-7, the V gene TRBV5-4; TRBD2 might be the D (5 bases). This CDR3 is built from 13 residues. Germline CDR1 is SGHNT and CDR2 is YYREEE (reference sequence). Trimming left V 2 bases short and J 3 bases short, with 9 bases between. For the CDR3, the DNA is TGTGCCAGCAGCTTTGTTGCGGGCTACGAGCAGTACTTC. Amino acids: CASSFVAGYEQYF.

This clone showed up just once. The chain recombines TRBV19 with TRBJ2-1, with 7 bases fitting TRBD2. Per the germline V gene, CDR1 is LNHDA and CDR2 is SQIVND (reference sequence). The CDR3 is 17 amino acids. V was clipped by 5 bases and J by 0 bases; unmatched bases: 10. The CDR3, as DNA: TGTGCCAGTAGTCGGGGGGTCGGGGGAATCTCCTACAATGAGCAGTTCTTC. This gives the protein CASSRGVGGISYNEQFF. The full variable domain, its missing parts supplied by reference TRBV19 and TRBJ2-1, is DGGITQSPKYLFRKEGQNVTLSCEQNLNHDAMYWYRQDPGQGLRLIYYSQIVNDFQKGDIAEGYSVSREKKESFPLTVTSAQKNPTAFYLCASSRGVGGISYNEQFFGPGTRLTVL.

The rearrangement joins TRBV7-2 to TRBJ2-7; D uncertain. This CDR3 region has 14 residues. Trimming took 3 bases from V and 5 from J, leaving 14 bases between them. The V gene's germline CDR1 is SGHTA and CDR2 FQGNSA. The CDR3 nucleotides read TGTGCCAGCAGCTTGTCTAGTTTCGTGAACGAGCAGTACTTC. This gives the protein CASSLSSFVNEQYF. Full variable domain (rest looked up from reference TRBV7-2 and TRBJ2-7): GAGVSQSPSNKVTEKGKDVELRCDPISGHTALYWYRQSLGQGLEFLIYFQGNSAPDKSGLPSDRFSAERTGGSVSTLTIQRTQQEDSAVYLCASSLSSFVNEQYFGPGTRLTVT.

V gene TRBV2 combines with J gene TRBJ1-5; D not certain. CDR3 size: 12 residues. Germline CDR1 reads SNHLY; CDR2 reads FYNNEI. V was shortened by 6 bases and J by 3 bases, with 6 bases between the two germline ends. CDR3 in amino acids: CASRRDNQPQHF. The CDR3 DNA follows: TGTGCCAGCAGAAGAGACAATCAGCCCCAGCATTTT.

The V gene is TRBV19, the J gene TRBJ1-1; D possibly corresponds to TRBD1 (6 bases). Germline-derived CDR1 and CDR2 are LNHDA and SQIVND (reference sequence). The CDR3 runs to 13 residues. Trimming stripped 5 bases from V and 5 bases from J, with 12 bases between. The CDR3 sequence: CASSSQGWTEAFF. Written as DNA, the CDR3 is TGTGCCAGTAGTTCACAGGGTTGGACTGAAGCTTTCTTT.

The gene calls are TRBV18 and TRBJ1-6; D gene unclear. The CDR3 has 15 residues. Germline CDR1 and CDR2: KGHSH and LQKENI. Trimming took 3 bases from V and 7 from J, leaving 13 bases between them. In DNA, the CDR3 is TGTGCCAGCTCACCTCGCCCCGGTCCCAATTCACCCCTCCACTTT. Its translation: CASSPRPGPNSPLHF.

The chain combines TRBV2 with TRBJ2-7; D is uncertain. Germline CDR1 reads SNHLY; CDR2 reads FYNNEI. V dropped 7 bases and J dropped 1 base, with 14 bases sitting between them. The CDR3 spans 14 residues. The CDR3: CASKKEASSYEQYF. The CDR3 region has the DNA TGTGCCAGCAAGAAAGAGGCGTCTTCCTACGAGCAGTACTTC.

The CDR3 reads CASSLPMYEPGRATDTQYF. In DNA form, the CDR3 reads TGCGCCAGCAGCTTACCCATGTACGAGCCCGGGAGGGCCACAGATACGCAGTATTTT. V usage is TRBV5-1 and J usage is TRBJ2-3; 8 bases fit TRBD2. V shed 2 bases and J 2 bases; nucleotides not matched to a gene: 16. This CDR3 is 19 amino acids long. Germline V CDR1 and CDR2: SGHRS, YFSETQ.

The chain combines TRBV21-1 with TRBJ2-4; the table's D call TRBD2 went unverified against the DNA. TRBV21-1 is described as a pseudogene. CDR3 length: 16 residues. CDR3 DNA sequence: TGTGCCAGCAGCAAGGGGGAGGCTCTAGCCAAAAACATTCAGTACTTC. Encoded protein: CASSKGEALAKNIQYF.

The sample holds one count of this clone. This chain links TRBV5-5 with TRBJ2-7; TRBD1 might be the D (6 bases). The CDR3 consists of 12 residues. Trimming pared 4 bases from V and 3 bases from J, leaving 8 bases between. Germline CDR1 is SGHKS and CDR2 is YYEKEE (reference sequence). CDR3 loop: CASSRDIYEQYF. In DNA, the CDR3 is TGTGCCAGCAGCCGGGACATCTACGAGCAGTACTTC. The entire variable domain, with the rest obtained from reference TRBV5-5 and TRBJ2-7, is as follows: DAGVTQSPTHLIKTRGQQVTLRCSPISGHKSVSWYQQVLGQGPQFIFQYYEKEERGRGNFPDRFSARQFPNYSSELNVNALLLGDSALYLCASSRDIYEQYFGPGTRLTVT.